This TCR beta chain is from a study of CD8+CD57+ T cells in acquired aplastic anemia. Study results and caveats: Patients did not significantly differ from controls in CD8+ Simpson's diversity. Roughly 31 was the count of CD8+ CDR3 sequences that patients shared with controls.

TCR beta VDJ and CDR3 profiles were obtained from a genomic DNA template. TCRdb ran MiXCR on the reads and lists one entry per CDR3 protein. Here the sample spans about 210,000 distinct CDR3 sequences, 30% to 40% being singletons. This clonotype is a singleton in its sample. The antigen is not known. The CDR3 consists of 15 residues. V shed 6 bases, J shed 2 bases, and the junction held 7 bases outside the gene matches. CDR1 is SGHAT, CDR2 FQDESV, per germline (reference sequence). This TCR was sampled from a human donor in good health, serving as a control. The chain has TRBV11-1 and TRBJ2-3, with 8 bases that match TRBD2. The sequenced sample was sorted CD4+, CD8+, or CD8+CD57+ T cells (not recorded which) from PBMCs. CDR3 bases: TGTGCCAGCAGGCATAGCGGGACCTACACAGATACGCAGTATTTT. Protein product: CASRHSGTYTDTQYF.